This passage covers 32 T cell receptor beta chains from one sample sequenced in a study of blood T cell repertoires in COVID-19. Only in-frame clones appear in the TCRdb table, and some are missing; sequencing was by immunoSEQ multiplex PCR. The sample records 70,000 or so clones, about nine tenths being singletons. Material for sequencing was peripheral blood. The receptors come from a woman younger than 35 with acute or convalescent COVID-19.

V and J are TRBV27 and TRBJ1-1; D gene uncertain. The CDR3 extends over 13 amino acids. Germline lookup yields CDR1 MNHEY and CDR2 SMNVEV (reference sequence). The ends were cut back, 7 bases at V and 2 bases at J, with 11 bases in the middle. CDR3 sequence reads: CASKGRGNTEAFF. The CDR3 DNA reads as TGTGCCAGCAAGGGCCGGGGAAACACTGAAGCTTTCTTT.

The chain is built from TRBV6-2 or TRBV6-3 and TRBJ1-4; maybe TRBD1 (6 bases). The CDR3 spans 14 residues. Trimming cost V 5 bases and J 5 bases, with 12 bases left between them. Germline CDR1 is MNHEY and CDR2 is SVGEGT. The CDR3 DNA follows: TGTGCCAGCAGTCGCACAGGGCCGAATGAAAAACTGTTTTTT. Translated: CASSRTGPNEKLFF.

The J gene is TRBJ2-7, the V gene TRBV2; 7 bases align to TRBD1. With V trimmed by 6 bases and J by 5 bases, 10 bases remained unmatched. Germline values: CDR1 SNHLY, CDR2 FYNNEI. The CDR3 is 14 amino acids. In nucleotides, the CDR3 is TGTGCCAGCAGCGACTACAGGGGACGGAACGAGCAGTACTTC. Protein sequence: CASSDYRGRNEQYF.

This sequence joins TRBV5-4 and TRBJ2-1; TRBD1 agrees at 10 bases. The germline V gene encodes CDR1 SGHNT and CDR2 YYREEE (reference sequence). Trimming cost V 2 bases and J 6 bases; bases outside gene matches: 5. This CDR3 comprises 15 residues. The CDR3 nucleotides read TGTGCCAGCAGCTTTACCGGGACAGGGGTCAATGAGCAGTTCTTC. Protein product: CASSFTGTGVNEQFF.

The chain couples TRBV7-8 to TRBJ2-2; no clear D. Trimming cost V 7 bases and J 6 bases, with 21 bases left between them. The CDR3 length is 16 residues. CDR1 SGHVS and CDR2 FQNEAQ come from the germline V gene. The CDR3 is CASTLGRTRHSGELFF. CDR3 bases: TGTGCCAGCACCCTCGGAAGAACCAGGCACTCCGGGGAGCTGTTTTTT. Drawing the rest from reference TRBV7-8 and TRBJ2-2, the complete variable domain is GAGVSQSPRYKVAKRGQDVALRCDPISGHVSLFWYQQALGQGPEFLTYFQNEAQLDKSGLPSDRFFAERPEGSVSTLKIQRTQQEDSAVYLCASTLGRTRHSGELFFGEGSRLTVL.

The chain has TRBV11-3 and TRBJ2-1; TRBD2 matches at 8 bases. CDR3 length: 14 residues. V trimming: 5 bases; J trimming: 6 bases; junction bases outside the gene matches: 6. CDR1 is SGHNT and CDR2 is YENEEA in the germline V gene. DNA of the CDR3: TGTGCCAGCAGCAGATCGGGACTAGTCAATGAGCAGTTCTTC. This sequence encodes CASSRSGLVNEQFF. Together with reference TRBV11-3 and TRBJ2-1, the CDR3 gives the full variable domain: EAGVVQSPRYKIIEKKQPVAFWCNPISGHNTLYWYLQNLGQGPELLIRYENEEAVDDSQLPKDRFSAERLKGVDSTLKIQPAELGDSAVYLCASSRSGLVNEQFFGPGTRLTVL.

This clone is medium-sized (0.01 to 0.1%) by share. The V call is TRBV7-9, the J call TRBJ2-7, with a possible D match to TRBD1 (5 bases). This CDR3 spans 13 amino acids. The germline V gene has CDR1 SEHNR and CDR2 FQNEAQ (reference sequence). V lost 5 bases to trimming and J lost 0 bases, with 8 bases between them. Here the CDR3 reads CASSADTSYEQYF. In DNA, the CDR3 is TGTGCCAGCAGCGCGGACACCTCCTACGAGCAGTACTTC. Variable domain in full (rest from reference TRBV7-9 and TRBJ2-7): DTGVSQNPRHKITKRGQNVTFRCDPISEHNRLYWYRQTLGQGPEFLTYFQNEAQLEKSRLLSDRFSAERPKGSFSTLEIQRTEQGDSAMYLCASSADTSYEQYFGPGTRLTVT.

This clone is medium-sized within its sample. The chain uses TRBV7-8 and TRBJ2-2, with D perhaps matching TRBD1 (6 bases). Trimming removed 6 bases at V and 5 bases at J, with 10 bases between. This CDR3 is 13 amino acids long. The V gene's germline CDR1 is SGHVS and CDR2 FQNEAQ. The CDR3 here is CASSQGITGELFF. CDR3 nucleotides: TGTGCCAGCAGTCAGGGGATTACCGGGGAGCTGTTTTTT. Full variable domain (remainder filled in from reference TRBV7-8 and TRBJ2-2): GAGVSQSPRYKVAKRGQDVALRCDPISGHVSLFWYQQALGQGPEFLTYFQNEAQLDKSGLPSDRFFAERPEGSVSTLKIQRTQQEDSAVYLCASSQGITGELFFGEGSRLTVL.

The chain employs TRBV12-3 or TRBV12-4 and TRBJ1-1; 7 bases are a match to TRBD1. This CDR3 has 12 residues. CDR3 sequence: CASGGRNTEAFF. In DNA form, the CDR3 reads TGTGCTTCAGGGGGGCGGAACACTGAAGCTTTCTTT.

The rearrangement uses TRBV20-1 and TRBJ1-2; the match to TRBD1 covers 8 bases. The CDR3 is 15 residues long. With V trimmed by 3 bases and J by 2 bases, 8 bases remained unmatched. From germline, CDR1 is DFQATT and CDR2 SNEGSKA (reference sequence). The CDR3 bases are TGCAGTGCTAGTCCGACAGGGGCCGTGAACTATGGCTACACCTTC. Protein product: CSASPTGAVNYGYTF.

The chain carries TRBV19 and TRBJ2-7; 8 bases are shared with TRBD1. Trimming cost V 4 bases and J 3 bases; bases outside gene matches: 8. CDR1 and CDR2 from the germline V gene are LNHDA and SQIVND (reference sequence). CDR3 length equals 15 residues. The CDR3 protein is CASSRGQGGLYEQYF. The DNA for the CDR3 is TGTGCCAGTAGTAGAGGACAGGGTGGCCTCTACGAGCAGTACTTC.

This clone appeared a single time. The chain couples TRBV12-3 or TRBV12-4 to TRBJ1-2; unclear D gene. Trimming pared 1 base from V and 8 bases from J, leaving 11 bases between. The CDR3 has 13 residues. The CDR3 coding sequence is TGTGCCAGCAGTTTAGGCGACCGGAGGGGCTACACCTTC. This sequence encodes CASSLGDRRGYTF.

The rearrangement joins TRBV30 to TRBJ1-1, with D tentatively TRBD1 (5 bases). Germline lookup yields CDR1 GTSNPN and CDR2 SVGIG (reference sequence). V dropped 5 bases and J dropped 11 bases, with 24 bases sitting between them. The CDR3 covers 14 residues. CDR3 residues: CAWGRTLRNTGAFF. The DNA of the CDR3 is TGTGCCTGGGGTCGGACACTAAGGAACACTGGGGCTTTCTTT.

This clone occurred once. The chain employs TRBV7-9 and TRBJ2-1; D is possibly TRBD1 (7 bases). Looked up from germline, CDR1 is SEHNR and CDR2 is FQNEAQ (reference sequence). The V end lost 5 bases, the J end lost 8 bases, and 25 bases lay between the germline ends. This CDR3 region has 17 residues. The CDR3 loop reads CASSEDRRVGKEDEQFF. The DNA of the CDR3 is TGTGCCAGCAGCGAGGACAGGAGGGTCGGTAAAGAGGATGAGCAGTTCTTC.

This clone was observed once. CDR3: CASSMGQGAGDEKLFF. CDR3 DNA sequence: TGTGCCAGTAGTATGGGACAGGGGGCCGGTGATGAAAAACTGTTTTTT. This sequence joins TRBV19 and TRBJ1-4, with 12 bases identical to TRBD1. The CDR3 contains 16 residues. V lost 3 bases and J lost 6; bases outside the gene matches: 5. Germline CDR1 and CDR2: LNHDA and SQIVND (reference sequence).

Written as DNA, the CDR3 is TGTGCCAGCTCACCTGACATCGGGAACCAGTACTTC. Translation: CASSPDIGNQYF. The rearrangement uses TRBV18 and TRBJ2-5; D may be TRBD2 (5 bases). The length of the CDR3 is 12 residues. The germline V gene has CDR1 KGHSH and CDR2 LQKENI. V shed 3 bases and J shed 10 bases, with 12 bases lying between them. Based on the CDR3 plus reference TRBV18 and TRBJ2-5, the full variable domain is NAGVMQNPRHLVRRRGQEARLRCSPMKGHSHVYWYRQLPEEGLKFMVYLQKENIIDESGMPKERFSAEFPKEGPSILRIQQVVRGDSAAYFCASSPDIGNQYFGPGTRLLVL.

This sequence joins TRBV24-1 and TRBJ2-5, with D perhaps TRBD2 (6 bases). Germline V gene data show CDR1 as KGHDR and CDR2 as SFDVKD. The CDR3 extends over 18 amino acids. Between the trimmed V and J ends, which lost 0 bases and 2 bases, there was a span of 18 bases. CDR3 sequence reads: CATSDLPREAGPQETQYF. The CDR3 DNA reads TGTGCCACCAGTGATTTGCCCAGGGAGGCCGGCCCACAAGAGACCCAGTACTTC.

This clone showed up just once. The chain uses TRBV7-9 and TRBJ1-2; no reliable D call. V lost 5 bases to trimming and J lost 8 bases, with 18 bases between them. This CDR3 region has 14 residues. The germline CDR1 and CDR2 sequences are SEHNR and FQNEAQ (reference sequence). CDR3 sequence (DNA): TGTGCCAGCAGCCCCGAGGTCAGTCGGGAAGGCTACACCTTC. It codes for CASSPEVSREGYTF.

The J gene is TRBJ1-1, the V gene TRBV30; D is perhaps TRBD1 (5 bases). The length of the CDR3 is 14 residues. Germline lookup yields CDR1 GTSNPN and CDR2 SVGIG (reference sequence). The germline V and J ends were trimmed by 3 bases and 1 base, with 12 bases remaining between them. CDR3 bases: TGTGCCTGGAGCCCCGGACATTGGAACACTGAAGCTTTCTTT. Translating gives CAWSPGHWNTEAFF.

V and J are TRBV7-2 and TRBJ2-2; 8 nucleotides line up with TRBD2. The V segment lost 3 bases and the J segment 5 bases; nucleotides outside the gene matches: 5. Germline CDR1 reads SGHTA; CDR2 reads FQGNSA. This CDR3 region has 15 residues. CDR3 sequence: CASSFGLAITGELFF. In nucleotides, the CDR3 is TGTGCCAGCAGCTTTGGACTAGCTATAACCGGGGAGCTGTTTTTT.

Points on this clone: One junction end disagrees with the germline gene, perhaps due to a read error. The V gene is TRBV11-2, the J gene TRBJ2-7; 8 nucleotides align to TRBD2. The CDR3 totals 18 residues. Looked up from germline, CDR1 is SGHAT and CDR2 is FQNNGV. CDR3 in amino acids: CASSLVRVRAGGSSEQYF. DNA for the CDR3: TGTGCCAGCAGCTTAGTCCGGGTACGGGCGGGAGGCTCCTCCGAGCAGTACTTC.

The chain employs TRBV5-1 and TRBJ1-1; D unresolved. The CDR3 has 15 residues. Trimming pared 1 base from V and 1 base from J, leaving 11 bases between. Germline lookup yields CDR1 SGHRS and CDR2 YFSETQ. The CDR3 DNA reads as TGCGCCAGCAGCTTGTCTGCAGGTAAGAACACTGAAGCTTTCTTT. Translated: CASSLSAGKNTEAFF.

The chain uses TRBV4-1 and TRBJ2-7, with 10 bases that match TRBD2. The V and J ends lost 3 bases and 4 bases, in that order; junction bases with no gene match: 12. CDR1 MGHRA and CDR2 YSYEKL come from the germline V gene. This CDR3 has 17 amino acids. CDR3 protein: CASSQGYRLAGAYEQYF. The CDR3 DNA reads as TGCGCCAGCAGCCAGGGATACCGGCTAGCGGGAGCTTACGAGCAGTACTTC.

The chain uses TRBV5-6 and TRBJ2-5; 12 nucleotides match TRBD2. In germline, CDR1 is SGHDT, CDR2 YYEEEE. Trimming took 3 bases from V and 2 from J; bases not matched to a gene: 8. This CDR3 spans 17 amino acids. The CDR3 sequence: CASSSLTSGGYQETQYF. The CDR3 bases are TGTGCCAGCAGCTCCCTGACTAGCGGGGGATATCAAGAGACCCAGTACTTC.

The chain couples TRBV6-6 to TRBJ1-1; weak D call: TRBD1 (6 bases). Germline CDR1 is MNHNY and CDR2 is SVGAGI (reference sequence). The germline V and J ends were trimmed by 3 bases and 5 bases, with 10 bases remaining between them. The CDR3 covers 13 residues. The DNA of the CDR3 is TGTGCCAGCAGTTATAAGGGGGGGACTGAAGCTTTCTTT. Its translation: CASSYKGGTEAFF.

This chain links TRBV5-4 with TRBJ2-4; D possibly corresponds to TRBD1 (6 bases). The CDR3 spans 14 residues. Per germline, CDR1 SGHNT and CDR2 YYREEE (reference sequence). V was shortened by 3 bases and J by 4 bases, with 11 bases between the two germline ends. CDR3 nucleotides: TGTGCCAGCAGCTCTCAGGGGAAGAAAAACATTCAGTACTTC. Translating gives CASSSQGKKNIQYF. The variable domain in full, completed from reference TRBV5-4 and TRBJ2-4, reads ETGVTQSPTHLIKTRGQQVTLRCSSQSGHNTVSWYQQALGQGPQFIFQYYREEENGRGNFPPRFSGLQFPNYSSELNVNALELDDSALYLCASSSQGKKNIQYFGAGTRLSVL.

This rearrangement joins TRBV20-1 to TRBJ2-7; 7 bases match TRBD2. CDR3 length: 14 residues. Germline V gene lookup returns CDR1 DFQATT and CDR2 SNEGSKA (reference sequence). V lost 3 bases and J lost 0; bases outside the gene matches: 5. CDR3 DNA: TGCAGTGCTAGTTTCGGCGGGAGCTCCTACGAGCAGTACTTC. Translated: CSASFGGSSYEQYF.

This sequence joins TRBV27 and TRBJ2-1, with 15 bases fitting TRBD2. Per germline, CDR1 MNHEY and CDR2 SMNVEV (reference sequence). Trimming cost V 5 bases and J 7 bases; bases outside gene matches: 3. The CDR3 contains 15 residues. CDR3 DNA sequence: TGTGCCAGCAGTCCCGGGACTAGCGGGAGGAATGAGCAGTTCTTC. It yields the protein CASSPGTSGRNEQFF.

The chain combines TRBV30 with TRBJ1-5; 9 bases are a match to TRBD1. The CDR3 contains 14 residues. Germline CDR1 is GTSNPN and CDR2 is SVGIG (reference sequence). The V and J ends lost 2 bases and 7 bases, in that order; junction bases with no gene match: 6. The CDR3 nucleotides read TGTGCCTGGAGTAAGACAGGGGGATGGCAGCCCCAGCATTTT. Its translation: CAWSKTGGWQPQHF.

The gene calls are TRBV6-5 and TRBJ2-1, with 13 bases identical to TRBD2. The trim removed 6 bases at V and 5 bases at J, leaving 4 bases unmatched. The length of the CDR3 is 15 residues. The germline V gene encodes CDR1 MNHEY and CDR2 SVGAGI. CDR3 DNA sequence: TGTGCCAGCAGACCCGGGACTAGCGGGAACAATGAGCAGTTCTTC. It specifies CASRPGTSGNNEQFF.

V is TRBV19 and J is TRBJ2-1; 7 bases map to TRBD1. This CDR3 region has 17 residues. J lost 7 bases, V lost 5 bases, and 17 bases had no gene match. Germline CDR1 is LNHDA and CDR2 is SQIVND (reference sequence). This CDR3 reads CASSAGIFVRGRNEQFF. Here the CDR3 DNA reads TGTGCCAGTAGTGCAGGTATATTCGTCAGGGGGAGAAATGAGCAGTTCTTC. Complete variable domain (other parts from reference TRBV19 and TRBJ2-1): DGGITQSPKYLFRKEGQNVTLSCEQNLNHDAMYWYRQDPGQGLRLIYYSQIVNDFQKGDIAEGYSVSREKKESFPLTVTSAQKNPTAFYLCASSAGIFVRGRNEQFFGPGTRLTVL.

The chain recombines TRBV2 with TRBJ2-2, with D possibly TRBD1 on 6 matching bases. The CDR3 has 13 residues. Trimming removed 6 bases from V and 3 bases from J, with 8 bases in between. Germline CDR1 SNHLY, CDR2 FYNNEI. CDR3 amino acids: CASSTGYTGELFF. Written as DNA, the CDR3 is TGTGCCAGCAGCACAGGGTACACCGGGGAGCTGTTTTTT.